The T cell receptor (beta chain) described here comes from a study of OX40 agonist ivuxolimab in advanced cancers. At the level of the study: Patients in the trial were receiving intravenous ivuxolimab every 2 weeks, at doses of 0.01 to 10 mg/kg. The dose-escalation cohort had hepatocellular carcinoma, melanoma, renal cell or head and neck cancer. Partial responses occurred in Three dose-escalation patients, one with hepatocellular carcinoma and two with cutaneous melanoma.

Worth noting for this clone: Antigen unknown.

CDR3 length: 17 amino acids. V gave up 6 bases and J gave up 2 bases; unmatched junction bases: 10. Germline V lookup: CDR1 KGHSH, CDR2 LQKENI. Assay: immunoSEQ multiplex PCR; the TCRdb copy retains only in-frame clones and omits some. The data contain roughly 18,000 clones, more than 65% of them singletons. Study findings and constraints: On average, CD8+ T cells showed a greater number of expanded clones than CD4+.

This receptor was identified in an adult with an advanced solid tumor such as melanoma, head and neck, liver or kidney cancer. The chain links TRBV18 to TRBJ2-7, with 13 bases aligning to TRBD2. The sequencing here drew on CD4+ or CD8+ T cells sorted from blood, taken in a trial of the OX40 agonist ivuxolimab. The CDR3 nucleotides read TGTGCCAGCTCGGGACTAGCGGGACAGGGCACGGCCTACGAGCAGTACTTC. Translation gives CASSGLAGQGTAYEQYF. Full variable domain (rest looked up from reference TRBV18 and TRBJ2-7): NAGVMQNPRHLVRRRGQEARLRCSPMKGHSHVYWYRQLPEEGLKFMVYLQKENIIDESGMPKERFSAEFPKEGPSILRIQQVVRGDSAAYFCASSGLAGQGTAYEQYFGPGTRLTVT.